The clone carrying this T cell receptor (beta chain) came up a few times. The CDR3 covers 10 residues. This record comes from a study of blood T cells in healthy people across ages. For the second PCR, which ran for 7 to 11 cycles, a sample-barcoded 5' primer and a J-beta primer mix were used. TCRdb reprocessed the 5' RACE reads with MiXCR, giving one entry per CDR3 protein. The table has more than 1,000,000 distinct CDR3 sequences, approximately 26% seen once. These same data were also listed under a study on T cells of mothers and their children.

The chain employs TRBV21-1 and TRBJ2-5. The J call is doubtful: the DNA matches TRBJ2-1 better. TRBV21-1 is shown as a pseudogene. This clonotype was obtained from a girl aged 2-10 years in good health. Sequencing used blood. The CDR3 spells CASSKNEQFF. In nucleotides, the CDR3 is TGTGCCAGCAGCAAGAATGAGCAGTTCTTC.